The 8 T cell receptor beta chains given below trace back to one sample, sequenced in a study of sequential checkpoint blockade in melanoma. The treatment was: randomized to nivolumab then ipilimumab (arm A) or the reverse (arm B). This table comes from immunoSEQ multiplex PCR, and its TCRdb copy is limited to in-frame clones, with some not included. The table includes 37,000 or so clones, under 35% detected once. The specimen was tumor tissue (inferred from file names), collected from a patient given nivolumab and ipilimumab in sequence. The source is a human donor with melanoma.

V is TRBV6-8 and J is TRBJ1-2, with D possibly being TRBD1 (5 bases). Trimming removed 6 bases at V and 4 bases at J, with 9 bases between. In germline, CDR1 is MNHGY, CDR2 SAAAGT. There are 12 residues in the CDR3. The CDR3 DNA reads TGTGCCAGCAGGGGACGGACCTATGGCTACACCTTC. It codes for CASRGRTYGYTF.

In its sample, this clone was seen a few times. This chain connects TRBV6-8 to TRBJ2-2; 8 bases map to TRBD1. The CDR3 runs to 14 residues. The germline V gene has CDR1 MNHGY and CDR2 SAAAGT. V was clipped by 5 bases and J by 4 bases; unmatched bases: 3. The CDR3 loop reads CASSLDRATGELFF. The CDR3 region has the DNA TGTGCCAGCAGTCTGGACAGGGCCACCGGGGAGCTGTTTTTT.

J is TRBJ1-5 and V is TRBV28, with D tentatively TRBD1 (6 bases). Germline-derived CDR1 and CDR2 are MDHEN and SYDVKM. The CDR3 runs to 15 residues. V was shortened by 3 bases and J by 7 bases, with 16 bases between the two germline ends. CDR3 DNA: TGTGCCAGCAGTTTCGATGGGGGGGCCTGGCAGCCCCAGCATTTT. Protein product: CASSFDGGAWQPQHF. Full variable domain (remainder filled in from reference TRBV28 and TRBJ1-5): DVKVTQSSRYLVKRTGEKVFLECVQDMDHENMFWYRQDPGLGLRLIYFSYDVKMKEKGDIPEGYSVSREKKERFSLILESASTNQTSMYLCASSFDGGAWQPQHFGDGTRLSIL.

This clone was found a few times. J is TRBJ2-7 and V is TRBV7-2; maybe TRBD1 (6 bases). From germline, CDR1 is SGHTA and CDR2 FQGNSA. The CDR3 runs 13 residues. Trimming left V 4 bases short and J 5 bases short, with 12 bases between. In DNA, the CDR3 is TGTGCCAGCAGCTCACAGGGAGATAACGAGCAGTACTTC. Translation gives CASSSQGDNEQYF.

The CDR3 loop is CASSLNSGGQETQYF. The CDR3 bases are TGTGCCAGCAGCTTAAACAGCGGGGGACAAGAGACCCAGTACTTC. The chain combines TRBV11-3 with TRBJ2-5; the match to TRBD2 covers 8 bases. The CDR3 has 15 amino acids. V was clipped by 2 bases and J by 2 bases; unmatched bases: 4. The germline V gene has CDR1 SGHNT and CDR2 YENEEA.

This sequence joins TRBV28 and TRBJ2-3; D might be TRBD2 (6 bases). Germline lookup yields CDR1 MDHEN and CDR2 SYDVKM. CDR3 length: 14 residues. V was trimmed by 1 base and J by 1 base, leaving 6 bases between them. The CDR3 loop reads CASSLSGGTDTQYF. CDR3 in DNA: TGTGCCAGCAGTTTATCGGGGGGCACAGATACGCAGTATTTT.

The table lists this clone with a few counts. This chain connects TRBV6-8 to TRBJ2-1; D is undetermined. This CDR3 region has 13 residues. The V end was cut by 7 bases, the J end by 6 bases, with 13 bases between. The germline CDR1 and CDR2 sequences are MNHGY and SAAAGT. The CDR3 here is CASKRATVNEQFF. CDR3 nucleotides: TGTGCCAGCAAGAGAGCGACGGTCAATGAGCAGTTCTTC.

This chain joins TRBV5-1 and TRBJ2-7; TRBD1 matches at 7 bases. The CDR3 is 14 residues long. Germline assignment: CDR1 SGHRS and CDR2 YFSETQ. The V segment lost 3 bases and the J segment 2 bases; nucleotides outside the gene matches: 5. For the CDR3, the DNA is TGCGCCAGCAGCTCCCGACAGGGTCCCTACGAGCAGTACTTC. This codes for CASSSRQGPYEQYF. The full variable domain, with the rest looked up from reference TRBV5-1 and TRBJ2-7, is KAGVTQTPRYLIKTRGQQVTLSCSPISGHRSVSWYQQTPGQGLQFLFEYFSETQRNKGNFPGRFSGRQFSNSRSEMNVSTLELGDSALYLCASSSRQGPYEQYFGPGTRLTVT.